This T cell receptor (beta chain) appears in the sequencing data of a study of Graves' ophthalmopathy and Graves' hyperthyroidism. TCR beta CDR3 amplification used RNA transcripts. The authors performed first-round RT-PCR with HTBI primers and then a second-round multiplex PCR. TCRdb independently ran MiXCR on the multiplex PCR reads; one entry per CDR3 protein. The table has 150,000 to 200,000 distinct CDR3 sequences, more than 30% seen once; the top ten hold roughly 5.8%. The germline gives CDR1 MNHNS, CDR2 SASEGT. The V gene lost 8 bases and the J gene lost 0 bases, with 14 bases spanning the gap. This CDR3 is 15 amino acids long.

The chain uses TRBV6-1 and TRBJ1-3, with unresolved D. The TCR originated in a woman aged 40 to 55 with Graves' ophthalmopathy. What was sequenced was peripheral blood. This CDR3 is CASLVSLSSGNTIYF. The CDR3 DNA reads TGTGCCAGCTTGGTTTCACTGAGCTCTGGAAACACCATATATTTT.